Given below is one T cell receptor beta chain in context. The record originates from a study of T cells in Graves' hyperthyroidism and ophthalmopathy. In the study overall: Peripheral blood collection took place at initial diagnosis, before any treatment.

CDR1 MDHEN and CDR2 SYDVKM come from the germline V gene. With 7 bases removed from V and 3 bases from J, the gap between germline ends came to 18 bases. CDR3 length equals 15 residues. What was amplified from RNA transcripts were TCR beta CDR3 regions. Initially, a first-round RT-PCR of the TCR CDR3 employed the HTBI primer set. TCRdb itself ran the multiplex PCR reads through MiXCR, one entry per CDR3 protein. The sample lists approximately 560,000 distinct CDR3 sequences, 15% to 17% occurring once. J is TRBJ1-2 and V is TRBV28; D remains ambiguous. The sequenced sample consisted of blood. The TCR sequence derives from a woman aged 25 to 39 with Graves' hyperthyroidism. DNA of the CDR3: TGTGCCAGCAAACCACCCCCCGGGAGCTACTATGGCTACACCTTC. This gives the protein CASKPPPGSYYGYTF.